This T cell receptor (beta chain) came from a study of spatial heterogeneity in lung cancer. Study results and limitations: Circulating ubiquitous expanded tumor TCRs were observed more frequently at resection than at follow-up.

This clonotype was seen many times. Its antigen is unknown. V lost 6 bases, J lost 2 bases, and 11 bases lay in between. Germline lookup yields CDR1 SQVTM and CDR2 ANQGSEA. The CDR3 spans 14 residues. TCRdb re-called the 5' RACE reads with MiXCR, one entry per CDR3 protein. The table includes about 82,000 distinct CDR3 sequences, over 9.5% detected once. Specified time point: sample taken at primary tumor resection. Whole RNA was taken from tumor, nontumor lung or frozen PBMC; it was then sequenced unsorted. The chain has TRBV29-1 and TRBJ2-6; D not resolved. The TCR sequence derives from a male donor with early-stage non-small cell lung cancer. Sequencing used PBMCs, obtained at surgery. The CDR3 loop is CSVEQYAGANVLTF. CDR3 coding DNA: TGCAGCGTGGAACAGTACGCTGGGGCCAACGTCCTGACTTTC. The full variable domain, with the rest looked up from reference TRBV29-1 and TRBJ2-6, is SAVISQKPSRDICQRGTSLTIQCQVDSQVTMMFWYRQQPGQSLTLIATANQGSEATYESGFVIDKFPISRPNLTFSTLTVSNMSPEDSSIYLCSVEQYAGANVLTFGAGSRLTVL.